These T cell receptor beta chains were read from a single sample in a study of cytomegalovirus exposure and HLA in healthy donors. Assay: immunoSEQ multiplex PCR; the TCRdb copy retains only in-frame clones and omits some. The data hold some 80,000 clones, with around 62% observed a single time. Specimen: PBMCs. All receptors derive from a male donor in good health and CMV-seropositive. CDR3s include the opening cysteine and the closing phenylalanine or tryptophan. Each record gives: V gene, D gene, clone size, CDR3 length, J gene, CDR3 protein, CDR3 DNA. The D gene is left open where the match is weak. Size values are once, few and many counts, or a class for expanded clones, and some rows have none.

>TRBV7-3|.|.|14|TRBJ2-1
CASSLYGSYNEQFF
TGTGCCAGCAGCCTCTATGGCTCCTACAATGAGCAGTTCTTC
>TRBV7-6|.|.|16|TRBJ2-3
CASSLVSGFGTDTQYF
TGTGCCAGCAGCTTAGTATCGGGGTTCGGCACAGATACGCAGTATTTT
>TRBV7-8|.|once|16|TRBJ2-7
CASSLPTGRDSYEQYF
TGTGCCAGCAGCTTACCAACAGGGAGGGACTCCTACGAGCAGTACTTC
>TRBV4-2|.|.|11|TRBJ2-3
CASTVRDTQYF
TGTGCCAGCACCGTGAGGGATACGCAGTATTTT
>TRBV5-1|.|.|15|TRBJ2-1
CASSPLAGPYNEQFF
TGCGCCAGCAGCCCTCTGGCGGGGCCTTACAATGAGCAGTTCTTC
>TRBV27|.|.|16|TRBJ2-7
CASSLVWGRGPYEQYF
TGTGCCAGCAGTTTGGTATGGGGCAGGGGACCCTACGAGCAGTACTTC
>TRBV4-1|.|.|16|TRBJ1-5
CASSYTRDLSDQPQHF
TGCGCCAGCAGTTATACCAGGGACTTGTCGGATCAGCCCCAGCATTTT
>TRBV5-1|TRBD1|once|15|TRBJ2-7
CASSLPGQGGYEQYF
TGCGCCAGCAGCCTACCTGGACAGGGGGGTTACGAGCAGTACTTC
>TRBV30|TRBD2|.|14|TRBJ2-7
CAWSASGRRDEQYF
TGTGCCTGGAGCGCTAGCGGGAGACGTGACGAGCAGTACTTC
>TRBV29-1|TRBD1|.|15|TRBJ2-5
CSVAVGTGGQETQYF
TGCAGCGTCGCCGTGGGGACAGGGGGTCAAGAGACCCAGTACTTC
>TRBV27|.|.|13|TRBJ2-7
CASSRPWEQEQYF
TGTGCCAGCAGTCGCCCCTGGGAGCAGGAGCAGTACTTC
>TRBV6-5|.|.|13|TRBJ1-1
CASSPQGYTEAFF
TGTGCCAGCAGTCCCCAGGGCTACACTGAAGCTTTCTTT
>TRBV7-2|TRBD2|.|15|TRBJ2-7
CASSEGGLAAYEQYF
TGTGCCAGCAGCGAGGGGGGACTAGCCGCCTACGAGCAGTACTTC
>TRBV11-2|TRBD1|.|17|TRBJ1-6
CASSLVQGSRRNSPLHF
TGTGCCAGCAGCTTAGTACAGGGGAGTCGTCGTAATTCACCCCTCCACTTT
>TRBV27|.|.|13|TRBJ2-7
CASNKLGEPEQYF
TGTGCCAGCAATAAATTGGGAGAACCCGAGCAGTACTTC
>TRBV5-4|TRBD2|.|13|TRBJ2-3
CASSSLAGDTQCF
TGTGCCAGCAGCTCCCTAGCGGGGGATACGCAGTGTTTT
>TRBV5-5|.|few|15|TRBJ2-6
CASSGSGSGANVLTF
TGTGCCAGCAGCGGCAGCGGGTCTGGGGCCAACGTCCTGACTTTC
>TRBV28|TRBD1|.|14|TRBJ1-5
CASSPGQNHQPQHF
TGTGCCAGCAGCCCGGGACAGAACCATCAGCCCCAGCATTTT